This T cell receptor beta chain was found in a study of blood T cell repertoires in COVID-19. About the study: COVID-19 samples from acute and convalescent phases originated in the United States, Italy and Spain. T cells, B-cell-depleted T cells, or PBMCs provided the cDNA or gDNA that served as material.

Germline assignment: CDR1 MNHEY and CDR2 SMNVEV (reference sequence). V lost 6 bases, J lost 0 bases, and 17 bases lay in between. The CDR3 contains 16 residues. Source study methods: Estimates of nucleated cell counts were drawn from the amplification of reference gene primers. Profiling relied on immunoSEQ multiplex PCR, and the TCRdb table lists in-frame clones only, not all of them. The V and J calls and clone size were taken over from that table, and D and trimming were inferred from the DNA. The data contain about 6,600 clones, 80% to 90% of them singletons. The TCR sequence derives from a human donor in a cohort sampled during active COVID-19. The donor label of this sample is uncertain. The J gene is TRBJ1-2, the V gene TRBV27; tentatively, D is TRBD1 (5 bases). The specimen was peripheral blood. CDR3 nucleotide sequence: TGTGCCAGCAGGCCCTCGGGGGGGAGAGCTAACTATGGCTACACCTTC. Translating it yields CASRPSGGRANYGYTF.